The clone carrying this TCR beta chain was detected many times. Its antigen is undetermined. TCRdb reprocessed the multiplex PCR reads via MiXCR and lists one record per CDR3 protein. The repertoire includes around 50,000 distinct CDR3 sequences, 20% to 25% of them detected once, and 6.5% to 8% sits in the top ten. This sample stems from a study of breast tumors, draining lymph nodes, adjacent tissues. The CDR3 has 13 residues. Trimming stripped 2 bases from V and 2 bases from J, with 6 bases between. CDR1 and CDR2 (germline): KGHSH, LQKENI. Notes on the study in general: Luminal-like breast cancer showed significantly higher tumor–nontumor repertoire similarity than basal-like.

The origin of this receptor is a female donor with breast cancer. Some clones in this sample may be carry-over from other donors' samples. V usage is TRBV18 and J usage is TRBJ1-2; unclear D gene. Material: breast tumor tissue. CDR3 sequence: CASSPTQNYGYTF. CDR3 in DNA: TGTGCCAGCTCACCAACCCAGAACTATGGCTACACCTTC.